The clone carrying this T cell receptor (beta chain) was seen ten or more times. Antigen specificity is unknown. This sample is drawn from a study of T cell repertoires in cytomegalovirus infection. Study in general: Indicated by public TCR beta signatures were CMV infection and matching HLA type. General observations from the study: HLA-C-restricted, CMV-specific TCR beta clonotypes were dominant ex vivo. Of the TCR beta families, the public ones yielded a cumulative frequency that identified carriers of CMV plus the relevant HLA.

One entry per CDR3 protein results from TCRdb running MiXCR on the reads. The table records under 600,000 distinct CDR3 sequences, approximately 16% of them present only once. The CDR3 has 17 residues. V lost 2 bases to trimming and J lost 2 bases, with 17 bases between them. Germline lookup yields CDR1 MNHEY and CDR2 SVGEGT. This TCR was sampled from a human donor in good health (CMV status not recorded). Some clones in this sample may be carry-over from other donors' samples. The chain has TRBV6-2 or TRBV6-3 and TRBJ2-3, with D hard to call. The sequenced sample consisted of CD8+ T cells from PBMCs. The DNA of the CDR3 is TGTGCCAGCAGTTACGTCCACGGGTTGGAAAACACAGATACGCAGTATTTT. Its protein is CASSYVHGLENTDTQYF.